Following are 7 T cell receptor beta chains from one sample sequenced in a study of OX40 agonist ivuxolimab in advanced cancers. Library preparation used the immunoSEQ multiplex PCR assay. Not all clones reach the TCRdb copy of this immuneACCESS table, which keeps in-frame sequences only. Checked studies attribute under half of the gap to unresolved V genes and leave the rest unexplained. The sample table records about 73,000 clones; around nine tenths of these occur just once. In total, the top ten clones hold 0.4% to 0.5% of the sample. The source material was CD4+ or CD8+ T cells sorted from blood, sampled in a trial of the OX40 agonist ivuxolimab. Receptors originate from an adult with an advanced solid tumor such as melanoma, head and neck, liver or kidney cancer.

This clone was found once. The chain recombines TRBV5-5 with TRBJ2-7; D may be TRBD1 or TRBD2 (5 bases each). Germline lookup yields CDR1 SGHKS and CDR2 YYEKEE (reference sequence). V shed 0 bases and J shed 0 bases, with 7 bases lying between them. CDR3 length: 14 amino acids. The CDR3 protein is CASSLGGSSYEQYF. In DNA, the CDR3 is TGTGCCAGCAGCTTGGGGGGGAGCTCCTACGAGCAGTACTTC. Full variable domain (missing parts from reference TRBV5-5 and TRBJ2-7): DAGVTQSPTHLIKTRGQQVTLRCSPISGHKSVSWYQQVLGQGPQFIFQYYEKEERGRGNFPDRFSARQFPNYSSELNVNALLLGDSALYLCASSLGGSSYEQYFGPGTRLTVT.

The chain employs TRBV5-5 and TRBJ1-2; 9 bases map to TRBD1. CDR1 is SGHKS, CDR2 YYEKEE, per germline (reference sequence). The V gene end was trimmed by 0 bases and the J gene end by 4 bases; junction bases not matched to a gene: 10. CDR3 length equals 17 residues. The CDR3 sequence: CASSLGGAQGAGYGYTF. CDR3 DNA sequence: TGTGCCAGCAGCTTGGGGGGCGCACAGGGGGCAGGCTATGGCTACACCTTC.

This rearrangement joins TRBV28 to TRBJ1-1; perhaps TRBD1 as D (5 bases). V shed 7 bases and J shed 9 bases, with 9 bases lying between them. CDR1 and CDR2 (germline): MDHEN, SYDVKM. CDR3 length: 10 amino acids. The CDR3 DNA follows: TGTGCCAGCAAATCAGGGAAAGCTTTCTTT. Translated: CASKSGKAFF.

The chain employs TRBV5-1 and TRBJ1-3; 7 bases match TRBD1. The CDR3 has 16 residues. CDR1 SGHRS and CDR2 YFSETQ come from the germline V gene. The V segment lost 3 bases and the J segment 3 bases; nucleotides outside the gene matches: 9. CDR3 sequence reads: CASSSRSGGNGNTIYF. The CDR3 nucleotides read TGCGCCAGCAGCTCAAGATCAGGGGGGAATGGAAACACCATATATTTT.

V is TRBV10-3 and J is TRBJ2-5, with no clear D. The end of the DNA fits TRBJ2-7 better, so the J call may be wrong. Germline values: CDR1 ENHRY, CDR2 SYGVKD. The CDR3 sequence is 14 residues long. CDR3 protein: CAISELVSGHEQYF. In DNA form, the CDR3 reads TGTGCCATCAGTGAATTGGTATCCGGACACGAGCAGTACTTC.

This clone has more than one count but fewer than ten. This rearrangement joins TRBV6-5 to TRBJ1-2; D not certain. This CDR3 has 15 amino acids. Per the germline V gene, CDR1 is MNHEY and CDR2 is SVGAGI. V dropped 5 bases and J dropped 6 bases, with 19 bases sitting between them. The CDR3 here is CASSGPTVPTNGYTF. Here the CDR3 DNA reads TGTGCCAGCAGTGGGCCGACCGTACCGACCAATGGCTACACCTTC.

V usage is TRBV7-7 and J usage is TRBJ2-5, with 11 bases identical to TRBD2. CDR1 is SSHAT and CDR2 is FNYEAQ in the germline V gene (reference sequence). The J segment lost 4 bases and the V segment lost 5 bases, leaving 15 bases of the junction unmatched. CDR3 length equals 18 residues. CDR3 in DNA: TGTGCCAGCAGCCCCGCATCGGCGACTAGCGGGAATGTAGAGACCCAGTACTTC. Protein sequence: CASSPASATSGNVETQYF.